Reported below is one T cell receptor beta chain. Its target is unknown. This entry belongs to a study of OX40 agonist ivuxolimab in advanced cancers. Study information: Ivuxolimab, an agonist antibody against OX40 (CD134), was given to patients. Three patients responded partially, comprising one with hepatocellular carcinoma and two with cutaneous melanoma. Regarding the study as a whole: Compared with CD4+, CD8+ T cells on average had more expanded clones. At 0.1 to 3.0 mg/kg and by week 6, CD4+ and CD8+ T cells in the blood had expanded clonally.

Assay: immunoSEQ multiplex PCR; the TCRdb copy retains only in-frame clones and omits some. The table has tens of thousands of clones, about nine tenths seen once. The germline gives CDR1 MNHEY, CDR2 SMNVEV (reference sequence). CDR3 length equals 15 residues. V lost 1 base to trimming and J lost 0 bases, with 9 bases between them. The TCR was taken from an adult with an advanced solid tumor such as melanoma, head and neck, liver or kidney cancer. The material was CD4+ or CD8+ T cells sorted from blood, obtained in a trial of the OX40 agonist ivuxolimab. This rearrangement joins TRBV27 to TRBJ1-2, with a tentative D call TRBD1 (6 bases). CDR3 residues: CASSLWTVANYGYTF. CDR3 DNA sequence: TGTGCCAGCAGTTTATGGACAGTCGCTAACTATGGCTACACCTTC.